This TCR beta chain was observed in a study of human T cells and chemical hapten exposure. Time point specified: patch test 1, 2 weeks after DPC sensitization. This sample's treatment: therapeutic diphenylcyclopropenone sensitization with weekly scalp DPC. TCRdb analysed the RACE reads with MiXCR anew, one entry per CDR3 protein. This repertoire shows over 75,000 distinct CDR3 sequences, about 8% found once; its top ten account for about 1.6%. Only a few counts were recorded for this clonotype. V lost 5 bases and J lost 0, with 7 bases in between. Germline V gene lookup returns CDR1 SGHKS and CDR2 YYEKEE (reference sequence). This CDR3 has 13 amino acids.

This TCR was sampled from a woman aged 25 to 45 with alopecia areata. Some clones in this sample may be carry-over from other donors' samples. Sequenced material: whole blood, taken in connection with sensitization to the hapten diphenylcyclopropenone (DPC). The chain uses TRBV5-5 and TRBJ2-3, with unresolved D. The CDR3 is CASSTFSTDTQYF. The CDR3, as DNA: TGTGCCAGCAGTACCTTTAGCACAGATACGCAGTATTTT.